This TCR beta chain was found in a study of blood T cell repertoires in COVID-19. Study overall: Samples of COVID-19 (acute and convalescent) were obtained from the United States, Italy and Spain. T cells, B-cell-depleted T cells, or PBMCs provided the cDNA or gDNA that served as material.

The CDR3 length is 15 residues. The V and J ends lost 2 bases and 5 bases, in that order; junction bases with no gene match: 3. Germline V gives CDR1 MDHEN, CDR2 SYDVKM. Source study methods: Reference gene primer amplification gave nucleated cell count estimates. This table comes from immunoSEQ multiplex PCR, and its TCRdb copy is limited to in-frame clones, with some not included. V and J calls and clone size are as listed in that table; D and trimming were resolved from the DNA. The sample consists of 150,000 to 200,000 clones, 90% of them appearing once. The TCR comes from a man aged 45-60 years with acute or convalescent COVID-19. Source material: peripheral blood. This sequence joins TRBV28 and TRBJ2-5; 12 bases map to TRBD1. CDR3 coding DNA: TGTGCCAGCAGTTTACCCGGGACAGGGGGCGAGACCCAGTACTTC. Translating gives CASSLPGTGGETQYF.